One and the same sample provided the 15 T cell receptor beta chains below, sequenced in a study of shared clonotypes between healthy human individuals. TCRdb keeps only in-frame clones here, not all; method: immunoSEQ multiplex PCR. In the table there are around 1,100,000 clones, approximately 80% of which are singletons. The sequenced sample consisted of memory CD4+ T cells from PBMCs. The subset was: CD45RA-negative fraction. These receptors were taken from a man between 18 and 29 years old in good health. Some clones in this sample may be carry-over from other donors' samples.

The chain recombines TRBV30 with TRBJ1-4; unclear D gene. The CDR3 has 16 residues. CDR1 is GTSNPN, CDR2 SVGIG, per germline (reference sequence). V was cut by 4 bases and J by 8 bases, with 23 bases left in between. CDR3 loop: CAWIYDPDTSFEKLFF. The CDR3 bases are TGTGCCTGGATCTACGACCCAGACACGTCCTTCGAAAAACTGTTTTTT.

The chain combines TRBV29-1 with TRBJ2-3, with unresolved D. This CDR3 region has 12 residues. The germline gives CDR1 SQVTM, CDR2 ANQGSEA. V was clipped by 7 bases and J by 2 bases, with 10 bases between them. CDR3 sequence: CSEHSDTDTQYF. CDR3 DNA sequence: TGCAGCGAACATTCTGACACAGATACGCAGTATTTT.

CDR3 sequence (DNA): TGTGCCAGCAGCTTGGGTCAGTTCAACTATGGCTACACCTTC. This gives the protein CASSLGQFNYGYTF. The rearrangement joins TRBV5-6 to TRBJ1-2; unclear D gene. V gave up 0 bases and J gave up 2 bases, with 8 bases separating them. CDR1 SGHDT and CDR2 YYEEEE come from the germline V gene. The CDR3 is 14 residues long.

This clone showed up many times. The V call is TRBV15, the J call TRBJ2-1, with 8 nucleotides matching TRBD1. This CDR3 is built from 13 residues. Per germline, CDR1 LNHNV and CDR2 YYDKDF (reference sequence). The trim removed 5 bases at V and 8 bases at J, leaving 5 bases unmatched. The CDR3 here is CATSGQGADEQFF. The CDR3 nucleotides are TGTGCCACCAGCGGCCAGGGGGCGGATGAGCAGTTCTTC.

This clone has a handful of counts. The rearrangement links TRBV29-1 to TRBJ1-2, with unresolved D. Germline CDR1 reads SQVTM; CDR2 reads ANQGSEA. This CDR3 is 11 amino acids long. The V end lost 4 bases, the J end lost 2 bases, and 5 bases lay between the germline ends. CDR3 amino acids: CSVGKNYGYTF. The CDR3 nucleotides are TGCAGCGTTGGGAAGAACTATGGCTACACCTTC. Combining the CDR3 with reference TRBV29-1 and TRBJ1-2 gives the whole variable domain SAVISQKPSRDICQRGTSLTIQCQVDSQVTMMFWYRQQPGQSLTLIATANQGSEATYESGFVIDKFPISRPNLTFSTLTVSNMSPEDSSIYLCSVGKNYGYTFGSGTRLTVV.

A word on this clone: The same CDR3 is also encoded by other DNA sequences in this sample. CDR3: CASSLLGTNTEAFF. The CDR3 nucleotides read TGCGCCAGCAGCTTGCTGGGGACGAACACTGAAGCTTTCTTT. This rearrangement joins TRBV5-1 to TRBJ1-1; D might be TRBD1 (5 bases). V lost 1 base, J lost 1 base, and 8 bases lay in between. This CDR3 spans 14 amino acids. CDR1 SGHRS and CDR2 YFSETQ come from the germline V gene.

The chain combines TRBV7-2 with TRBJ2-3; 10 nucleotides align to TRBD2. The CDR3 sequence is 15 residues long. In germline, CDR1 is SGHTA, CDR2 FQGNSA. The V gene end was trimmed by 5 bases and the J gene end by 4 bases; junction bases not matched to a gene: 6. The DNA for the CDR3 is TGTGCCAGCAGCCTACTAGCGGGAAGGCCAGATACGCAGTATTTT. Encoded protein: CASSLLAGRPDTQYF. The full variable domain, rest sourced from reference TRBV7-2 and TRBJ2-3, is GAGVSQSPSNKVTEKGKDVELRCDPISGHTALYWYRQSLGQGLEFLIYFQGNSAPDKSGLPSDRFSAERTGGSVSTLTIQRTQQEDSAVYLCASSLLAGRPDTQYFGPGTRLTVL.

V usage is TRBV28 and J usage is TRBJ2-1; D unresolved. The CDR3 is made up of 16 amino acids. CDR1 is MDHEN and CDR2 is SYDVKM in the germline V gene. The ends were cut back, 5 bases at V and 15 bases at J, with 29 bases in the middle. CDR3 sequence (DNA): TGTGCCAGCAGTCAATCCTCCTCATTTGGGATCATTGGGTGGTTCTTC. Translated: CASSQSSSFGIIGWFF. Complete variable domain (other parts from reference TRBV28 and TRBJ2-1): DVKVTQSSRYLVKRTGEKVFLECVQDMDHENMFWYRQDPGLGLRLIYFSYDVKMKEKGDIPEGYSVSREKKERFSLILESASTNQTSMYLCASSQSSSFGIIGWFFGPGTRLTVL.

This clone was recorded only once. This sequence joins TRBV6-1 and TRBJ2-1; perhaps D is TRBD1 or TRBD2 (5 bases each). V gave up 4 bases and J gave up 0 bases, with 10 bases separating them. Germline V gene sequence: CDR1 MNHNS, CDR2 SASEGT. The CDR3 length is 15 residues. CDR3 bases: TGTGCCAGCAGTGGATCGGGGACCTCCTACAATGAGCAGTTCTTC. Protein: CASSGSGTSYNEQFF.

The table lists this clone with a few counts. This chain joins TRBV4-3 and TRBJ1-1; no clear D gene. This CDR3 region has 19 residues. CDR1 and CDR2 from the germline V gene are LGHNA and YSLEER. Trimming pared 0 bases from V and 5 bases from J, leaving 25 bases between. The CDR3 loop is CASSQDNSAGLTGGTEAFF. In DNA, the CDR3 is TGCGCCAGCAGCCAAGATAATTCGGCAGGCCTCACGGGAGGGACTGAAGCTTTCTTT.

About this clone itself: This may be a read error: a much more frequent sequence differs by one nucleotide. CDR3 DNA: TGTGCCAGCAGCTTAGCGCTAGAGACCCAGTACTTC. As protein: CASSLALETQYF. This chain joins TRBV7-9 and TRBJ2-5; D unclear. This CDR3 is built from 12 residues. V was clipped by 0 bases and J by 4 bases, with 3 bases between them. CDR1 and CDR2 from the germline V gene are SEHNR and FQNEAQ (reference sequence).

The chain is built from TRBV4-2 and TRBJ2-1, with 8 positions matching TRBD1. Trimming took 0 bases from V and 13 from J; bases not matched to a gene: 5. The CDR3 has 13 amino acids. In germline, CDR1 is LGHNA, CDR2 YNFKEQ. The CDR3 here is CASSQEIGQGQFF. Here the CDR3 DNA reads TGTGCCAGCAGCCAAGAAATAGGACAGGGTCAGTTCTTC.

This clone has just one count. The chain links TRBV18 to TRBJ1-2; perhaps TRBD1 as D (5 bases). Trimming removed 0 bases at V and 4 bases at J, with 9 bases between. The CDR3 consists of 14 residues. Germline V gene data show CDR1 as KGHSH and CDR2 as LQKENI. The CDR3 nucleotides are TGTGCCAGCTCACCACCGACGGGGCCCTATGGCTACACCTTC. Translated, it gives CASSPPTGPYGYTF. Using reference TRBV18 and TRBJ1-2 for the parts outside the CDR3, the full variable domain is NAGVMQNPRHLVRRRGQEARLRCSPMKGHSHVYWYRQLPEEGLKFMVYLQKENIIDESGMPKERFSAEFPKEGPSILRIQQVVRGDSAAYFCASSPPTGPYGYTFGSGTRLTVV.

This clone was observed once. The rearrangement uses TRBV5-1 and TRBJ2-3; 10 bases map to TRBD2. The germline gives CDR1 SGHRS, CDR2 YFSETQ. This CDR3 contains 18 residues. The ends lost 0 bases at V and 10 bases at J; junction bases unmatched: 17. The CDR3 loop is CASSLVSVGSGTSGAQYF. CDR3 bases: TGCGCCAGCAGCTTGGTTTCAGTAGGGAGTGGAACTAGCGGGGCGCAGTATTTT.

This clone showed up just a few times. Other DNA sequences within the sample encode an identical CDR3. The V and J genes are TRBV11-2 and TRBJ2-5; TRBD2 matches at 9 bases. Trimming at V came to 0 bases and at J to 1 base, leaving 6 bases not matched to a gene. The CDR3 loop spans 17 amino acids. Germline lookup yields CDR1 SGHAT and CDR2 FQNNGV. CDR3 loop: CASSLELWTSVQETQYF. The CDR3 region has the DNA TGTGCCAGCAGCTTAGAACTCTGGACTAGCGTCCAAGAGACCCAGTACTTC. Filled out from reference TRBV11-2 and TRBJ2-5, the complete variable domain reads EAGVAQSPRYKIIEKRQSVAFWCNPISGHATLYWYQQILGQGPKLLIQFQNNGVVDDSQLPKDRFSAERLKGVDSTLKIQPAKLEDSAVYLCASSLELWTSVQETQYFGPGTRLLVL.